This T cell receptor beta chain was profiled in a study of blood T cells in healthy people across ages. Study outcomes and limitations: Older age coincided with a roughly linear decline in TCR beta diversity per million T cells. PBMC samples, being unsorted, prevented any conclusive comparison of naive and antigen-experienced cells.

Germline V lookup: CDR1 MGHDK, CDR2 SYGVNS. The CDR3 contains 16 residues. Trimming took 3 bases from V and 1 from J, leaving 14 bases between them. A second roughly 6 to 11 cycle PCR used barcoded and J-beta primers. Every molecule of cDNA carried a tag from a template-switch adaptor with 12 random nucleotides. MiXCR was run by TCRdb on the 5' RACE reads, yielding one entry per CDR3 protein. The sample lists approximately 1,100,000 distinct CDR3 sequences, 35% to 50% occurring once. As concerns this clonotype: Its specificity is unknown.

For every donor, a draw yielded around 10 milliliters of peripheral blood. Sequenced sample: blood. This chain connects TRBV25-1 to TRBJ2-3; D is undetermined. This TCR was recovered from a woman aged 55-75 years in good health. Here the CDR3 reads CASSDDLEVGTDTQYF. CDR3 in DNA: TGTGCCAGCAGTGACGATCTAGAAGTGGGCACAGATACGCAGTATTTT.